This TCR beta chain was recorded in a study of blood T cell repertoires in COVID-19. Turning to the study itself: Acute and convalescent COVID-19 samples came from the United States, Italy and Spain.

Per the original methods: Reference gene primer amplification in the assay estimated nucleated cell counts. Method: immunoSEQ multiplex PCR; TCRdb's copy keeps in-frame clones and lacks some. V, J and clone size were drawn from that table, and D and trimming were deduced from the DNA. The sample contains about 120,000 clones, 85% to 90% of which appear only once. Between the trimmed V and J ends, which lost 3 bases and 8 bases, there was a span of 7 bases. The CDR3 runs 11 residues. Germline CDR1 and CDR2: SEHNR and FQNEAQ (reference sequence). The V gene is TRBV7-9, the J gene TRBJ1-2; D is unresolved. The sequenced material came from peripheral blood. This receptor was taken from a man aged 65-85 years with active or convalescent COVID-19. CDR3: CASSLAGGYTF. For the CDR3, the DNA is TGTGCCAGCAGCTTGGCGGGAGGCTACACCTTC.